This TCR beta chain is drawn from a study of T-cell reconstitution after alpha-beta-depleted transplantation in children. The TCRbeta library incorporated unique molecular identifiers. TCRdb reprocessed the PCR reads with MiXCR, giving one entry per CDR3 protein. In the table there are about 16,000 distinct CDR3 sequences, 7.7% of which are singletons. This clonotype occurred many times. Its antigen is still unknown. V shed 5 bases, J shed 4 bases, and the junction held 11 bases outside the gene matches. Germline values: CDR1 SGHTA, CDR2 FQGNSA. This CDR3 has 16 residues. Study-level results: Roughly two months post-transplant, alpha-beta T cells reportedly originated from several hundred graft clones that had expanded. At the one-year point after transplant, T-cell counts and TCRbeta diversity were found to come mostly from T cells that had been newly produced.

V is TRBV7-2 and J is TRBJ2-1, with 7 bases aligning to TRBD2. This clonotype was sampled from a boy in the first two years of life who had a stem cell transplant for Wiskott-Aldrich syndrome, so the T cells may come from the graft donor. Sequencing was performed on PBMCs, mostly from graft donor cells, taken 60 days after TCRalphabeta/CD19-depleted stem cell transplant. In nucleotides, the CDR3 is TGTGCCAGCAGCCAATACAAAGCGGGACGTTACAATGAGCAGTTCTTC. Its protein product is CASSQYKAGRYNEQFF.